This T cell receptor beta chain is from a study of response to subunit inactivated influenza vaccine. The V end lost 3 bases, the J end lost 0 bases, and 15 bases lay between the germline ends. Germline values: CDR1 WSHSY, CDR2 SAAADI. This CDR3 has 18 amino acids. TCRdb independently ran MiXCR on the RT-PCR reads; one entry per CDR3 protein. The sample shows around 540,000 distinct CDR3 sequences, roughly 12% of them seen only once. Findings and caveats of the study: Each seasonal influenza vaccination, the authors suggested, recruits few new T cells.

This clonotype was counted at least ten times. The target antigen is unknown. The sequences come from PBMCs from blood, collected on the day of vaccination. The origin of this receptor is a man aged 45-65 years who received an inactivated influenza vaccine. V usage is TRBV10-2 and J usage is TRBJ1-6; perhaps TRBD1 as D (5 bases). The CDR3 nucleotides read TGCGCCAGCAGTGACCAATTGGGGCTGAGCTCCTATAATTCACCCCTCCACTTT. This encodes CASSDQLGLSSYNSPLHF.